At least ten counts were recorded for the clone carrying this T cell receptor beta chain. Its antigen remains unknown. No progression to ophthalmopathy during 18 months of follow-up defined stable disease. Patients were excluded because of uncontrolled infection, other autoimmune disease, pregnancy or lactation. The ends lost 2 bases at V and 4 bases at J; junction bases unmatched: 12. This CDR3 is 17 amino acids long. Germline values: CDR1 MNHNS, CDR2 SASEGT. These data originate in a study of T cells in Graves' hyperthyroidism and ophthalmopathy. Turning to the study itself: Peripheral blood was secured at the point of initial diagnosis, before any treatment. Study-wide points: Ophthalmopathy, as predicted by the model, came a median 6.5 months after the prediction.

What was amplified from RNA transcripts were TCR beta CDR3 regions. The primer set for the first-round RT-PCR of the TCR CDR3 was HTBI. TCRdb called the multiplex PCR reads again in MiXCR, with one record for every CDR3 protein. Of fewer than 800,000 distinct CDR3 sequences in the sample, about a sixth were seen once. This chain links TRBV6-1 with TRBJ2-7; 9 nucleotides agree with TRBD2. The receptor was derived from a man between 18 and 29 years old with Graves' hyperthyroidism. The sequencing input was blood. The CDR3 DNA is TGTGCCAGCAGTGAAAAGGGGGCGGGAGGGCCTTGGTACGAGCAGTACTTC. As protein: CASSEKGAGGPWYEQYF.